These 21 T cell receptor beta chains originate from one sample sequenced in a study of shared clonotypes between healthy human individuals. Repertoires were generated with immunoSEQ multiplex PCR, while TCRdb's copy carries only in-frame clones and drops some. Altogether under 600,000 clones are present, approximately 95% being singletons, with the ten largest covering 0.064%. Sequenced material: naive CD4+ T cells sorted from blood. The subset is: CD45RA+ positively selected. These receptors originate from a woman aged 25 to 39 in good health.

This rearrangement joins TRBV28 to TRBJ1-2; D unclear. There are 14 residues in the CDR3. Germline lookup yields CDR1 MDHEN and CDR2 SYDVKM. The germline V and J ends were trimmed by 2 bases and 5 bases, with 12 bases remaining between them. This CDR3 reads CASSLTESLYGYTF. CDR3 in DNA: TGTGCCAGCAGTTTAACAGAAAGCCTGTATGGCTACACCTTC.

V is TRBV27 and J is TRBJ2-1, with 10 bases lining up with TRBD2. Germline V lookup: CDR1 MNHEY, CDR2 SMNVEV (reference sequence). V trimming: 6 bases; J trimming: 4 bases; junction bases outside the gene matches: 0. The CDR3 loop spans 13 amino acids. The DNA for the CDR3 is TGTGCCAGCAGACTAGCGGGATACAATGAGCAGTTCTTC. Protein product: CASRLAGYNEQFF.

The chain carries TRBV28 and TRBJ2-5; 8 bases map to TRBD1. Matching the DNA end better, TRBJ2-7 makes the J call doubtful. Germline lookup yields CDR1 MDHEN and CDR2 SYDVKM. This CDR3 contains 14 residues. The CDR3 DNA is TGTGCCAGCAGTATCCCACAGGGGGCCTACGAGCAGTACTTC. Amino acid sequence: CASSIPQGAYEQYF.

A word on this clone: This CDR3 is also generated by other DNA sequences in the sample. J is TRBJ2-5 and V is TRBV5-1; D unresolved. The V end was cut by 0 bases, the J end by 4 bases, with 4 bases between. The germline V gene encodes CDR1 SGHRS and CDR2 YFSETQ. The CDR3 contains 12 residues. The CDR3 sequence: CASSLVGETQYF. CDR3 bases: TGCGCCAGCAGCTTGGTCGGAGAGACCCAGTACTTC.

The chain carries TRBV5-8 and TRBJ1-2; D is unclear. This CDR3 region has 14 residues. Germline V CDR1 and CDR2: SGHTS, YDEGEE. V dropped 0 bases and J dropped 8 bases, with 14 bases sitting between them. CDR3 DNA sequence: TGTGCCAGCAGCTTGGAGGTTAATGGTCCCGGCTACACCTTC. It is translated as CASSLEVNGPGYTF.

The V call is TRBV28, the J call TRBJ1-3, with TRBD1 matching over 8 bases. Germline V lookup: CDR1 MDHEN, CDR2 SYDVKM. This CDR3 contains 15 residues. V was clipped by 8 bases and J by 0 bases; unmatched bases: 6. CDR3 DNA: TGTGCCAGCTTGACAGGGGTTCTCTCTGGAAACACCATATATTTT. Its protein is CASLTGVLSGNTIYF.

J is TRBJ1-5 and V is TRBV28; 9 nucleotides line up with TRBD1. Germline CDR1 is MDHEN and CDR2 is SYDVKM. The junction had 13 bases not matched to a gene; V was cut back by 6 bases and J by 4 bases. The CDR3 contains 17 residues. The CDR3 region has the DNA TGTGCCAGCAGCTCGCCGGGACAGGGACTGGGGAATCAGCCCCAGCATTTT. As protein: CASSSPGQGLGNQPQHF.

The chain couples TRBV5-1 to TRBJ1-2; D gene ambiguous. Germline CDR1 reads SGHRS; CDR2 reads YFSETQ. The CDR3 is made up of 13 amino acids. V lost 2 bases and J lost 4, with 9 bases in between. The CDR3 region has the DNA TGCGCCAGCAGCTTTTCAACGGGCTATGGCTACACCTTC. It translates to CASSFSTGYGYTF.

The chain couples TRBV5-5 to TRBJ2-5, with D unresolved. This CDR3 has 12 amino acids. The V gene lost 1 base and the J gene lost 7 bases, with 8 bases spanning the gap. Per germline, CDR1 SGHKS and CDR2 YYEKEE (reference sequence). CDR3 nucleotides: TGTGCCAGCAGCTTGCGGTTCGGGACCCAGTACTTC. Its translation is CASSLRFGTQYF.

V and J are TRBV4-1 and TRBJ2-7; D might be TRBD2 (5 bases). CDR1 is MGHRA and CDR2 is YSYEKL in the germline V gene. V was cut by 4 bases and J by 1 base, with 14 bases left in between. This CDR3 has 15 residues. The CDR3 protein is CASSRMARVSYEQYF. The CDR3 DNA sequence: TGCGCCAGCAGCCGCATGGCGAGGGTATCCTACGAGCAGTACTTC.

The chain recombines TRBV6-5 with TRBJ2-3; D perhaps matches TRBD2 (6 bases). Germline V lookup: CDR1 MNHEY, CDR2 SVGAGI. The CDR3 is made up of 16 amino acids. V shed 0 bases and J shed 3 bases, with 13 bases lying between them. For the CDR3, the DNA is TGTGCCAGCAGTTACTCGCCTAGCGAGGTTACAGATACGCAGTATTTT. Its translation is CASSYSPSEVTDTQYF.

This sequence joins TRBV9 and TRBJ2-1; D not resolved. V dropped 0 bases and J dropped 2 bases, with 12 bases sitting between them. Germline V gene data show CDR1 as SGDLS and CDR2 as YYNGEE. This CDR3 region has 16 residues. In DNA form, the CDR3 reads TGTGCCAGCAGCGTAGGTCCCCCGACCGCCTACAATGAGCAGTTCTTC. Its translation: CASSVGPPTAYNEQFF.

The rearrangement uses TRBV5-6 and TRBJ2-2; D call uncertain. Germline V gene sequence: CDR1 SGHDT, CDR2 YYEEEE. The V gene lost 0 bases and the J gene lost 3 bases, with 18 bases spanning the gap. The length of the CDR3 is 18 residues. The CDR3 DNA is TGTGCCAGCAGCTTGGCTCCCCCCCAGCCCCGCGACACCGGGGAGCTGTTTTTT. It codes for CASSLAPPQPRDTGELFF.

DNA for the CDR3: TGTGCTACTAGACACACCTTTAGGGATGAGCAGTTCTTC. This translates into CATRHTFRDEQFF. V is TRBV2 and J is TRBJ2-1, with a tentative D call TRBD2 (5 bases). The CDR3 is made up of 13 amino acids. In germline, CDR1 is SNHLY, CDR2 FYNNEI.

The CDR3 loop reads CASSPTGTLEAFF. For the CDR3, the DNA is TGTGCCAGCTCACCGACGGGGACACTAGAAGCTTTCTTT. The chain is built from TRBV18 and TRBJ1-1; D might be TRBD1 (6 bases). V was clipped by 3 bases and J by 8 bases, with 13 bases between them. Germline-derived CDR1 and CDR2 are KGHSH and LQKENI. The CDR3 extends over 13 amino acids.

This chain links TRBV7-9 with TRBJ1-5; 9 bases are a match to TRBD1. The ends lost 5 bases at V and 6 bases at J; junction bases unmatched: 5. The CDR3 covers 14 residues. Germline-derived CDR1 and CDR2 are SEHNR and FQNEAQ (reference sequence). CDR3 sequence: CASSPRDRVQPQHF. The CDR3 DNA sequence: TGTGCCAGCAGCCCCCGGGACAGGGTTCAGCCCCAGCATTTT.

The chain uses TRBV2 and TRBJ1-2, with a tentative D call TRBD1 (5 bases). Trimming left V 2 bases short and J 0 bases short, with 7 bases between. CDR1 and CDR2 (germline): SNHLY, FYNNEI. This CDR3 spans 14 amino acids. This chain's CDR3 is CASSERGSNYGYTF. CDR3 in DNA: TGTGCCAGCAGTGAACGGGGCTCTAACTATGGCTACACCTTC.

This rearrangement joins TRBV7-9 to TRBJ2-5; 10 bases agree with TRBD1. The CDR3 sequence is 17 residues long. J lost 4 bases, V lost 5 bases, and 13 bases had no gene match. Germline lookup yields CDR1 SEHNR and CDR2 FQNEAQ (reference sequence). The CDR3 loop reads CASSPTTGGLGGETQYF. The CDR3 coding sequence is TGTGCCAGCAGCCCCACGACAGGGGGCTTAGGAGGAGAGACCCAGTACTTC.

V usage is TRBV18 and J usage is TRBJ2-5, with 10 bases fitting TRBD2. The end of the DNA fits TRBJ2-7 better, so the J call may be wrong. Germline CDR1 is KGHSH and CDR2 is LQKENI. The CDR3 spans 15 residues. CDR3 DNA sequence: TGTGCCAGCTCACCAAGGCTAGCGGGAGATTCCGAGCAGTACTTC. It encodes CASSPRLAGDSEQYF.

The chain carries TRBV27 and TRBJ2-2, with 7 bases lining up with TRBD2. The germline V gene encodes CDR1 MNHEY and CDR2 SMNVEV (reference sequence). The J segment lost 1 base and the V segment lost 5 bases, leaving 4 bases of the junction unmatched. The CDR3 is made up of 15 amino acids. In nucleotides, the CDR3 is TGTGCCAGCAGTCGAGCGGGGCAGAACACCGGGGAGCTGTTTTTT. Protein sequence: CASSRAGQNTGELFF.

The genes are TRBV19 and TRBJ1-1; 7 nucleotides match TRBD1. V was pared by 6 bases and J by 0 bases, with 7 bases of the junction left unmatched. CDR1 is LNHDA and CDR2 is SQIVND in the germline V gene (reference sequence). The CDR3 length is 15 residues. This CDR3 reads CASRTTGAMNTEAFF. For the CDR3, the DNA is TGTGCCAGTAGAACCACAGGGGCAATGAACACTGAAGCTTTCTTT.